This T cell receptor beta chain was retrieved from a study of cytomegalovirus exposure and HLA in healthy donors (dated by TCRdb to the late 2010s). The study in broad terms: An earlier analysis of about 530 of the donors reported approximately 300 Gb of sequence data and around 110 million unique TCR beta sequences obtained from 180 million or so T cells. About 300 gigabases of sequencing data and around 85 million unique TCR sequences made up an early release that covered under 750 HLA-typed donors. Among the roughly 370 genotyped donors, about 83% belonged to the genetic ancestry cluster associated with self-reported Caucasian donors. The aim of the study was to test whether cataloging public T cell receptors could identify signatures of past pathogen exposure. The study profiled the T cell repertoires of 666 subjects by immunosequencing and related them to cytomegalovirus serostatus. Besides the first cohort of approximately 710 subjects, a separate validation cohort made up of roughly 120 different subjects was used. To predict cytomegalovirus infection status, the study combined high-throughput TCR immunosequencing, statistical association of individual TCRs with disease status, and machine learning. To study patterns of TCR occurrence, a later analysis re-analyzed previously published TCR beta repertoires from 500 to 850 donors and added high-resolution HLA genotyping. Rather than using new phenotypic data, the later analysis identified candidate immune exposures from TCR beta sequences and from how often those sequences occurred across donors. In an earlier analysis of 587 of the donors, high-throughput TCR beta sequencing was used to judge whether each TCR beta V gene segment behaved as functional or pseudogenic. Donor age, sex, ethnicity and CMV serostatus were collected together with the repertoire data. In a later genetic analysis, genome-wide SNP genotypes for about three fifths of the 666 donors were used, and that subset was treated as a discovery cohort. All discovery cohort repertoires had been generated using a single sequencing platform. HLA typing covered class I and class II loci at four-digit resolution. Typing coverage varied by locus: about 620-630 donors for A, B, C, DRB1 and DQB1; more than 500 for DQA1; approximately 570 for DPA1; approximately 470 for DPB1. Roughly 5 DR-DQ haplotypes were handled as single units for association and clustering, since linkage in the cohort was strong. Among some 410 genotyped donors of the cohort, an average of approximately 230,000 unique TCR beta nucleotide sequences were sequenced per donor, roughly 18% of them non-productive.

The germline V gene provides CDR1 SGHRS and CDR2 YFSETQ. Trimmed from V: 4 bases; trimmed from J: 3 bases; junction bases lacking a gene match: 3. The CDR3 has 14 amino acids, counting the end cysteine and phenylalanine. Just the 42-base CDR3 DNA is kept, in frame starting at base 1. In total, just over 650 healthy bone marrow donors made up the cohort. At the time of sampling, every cohort member was nominally healthy, though immune exposures that went unrecorded were likely present. The donor tested CMV seropositive, placing the donor among the 289 seropositive members of the cohort. A peripheral blood sample was provided by each donor, and peripheral blood mononuclear cells were used for TCR beta sequencing. Genomic DNA was extracted from the blood cell samples with the Qiagen DNeasy Blood Extraction Kit. The library was produced with the immunoSEQ multiplex PCR assay. A mixture of 60 forward primers for TCR Vbeta segments and 13 reverse primers for TCR Jbeta segments was used in the multiplex PCR. Amplification of the CDR3 region of rearranged TCR beta genes was performed with a multiplex PCR assay on genomic DNA. On the Illumina HiSeq System, the amplified TCR beta libraries were sequenced as 87-base-pair reads. The paper's processing steps were these. A later analysis counted about 80 million unique TCR beta chains across the 650 to 700 repertoires, and approximately 11 million of these chains were shared by at least two donors. Raw reads were error-corrected and collapsed into unique sequences by a nearest-neighbor algorithm in which closely related sequences were merged to remove PCR and sequencing errors. To assign V, D and J gene segments, CDR3 sequences were aligned to IMGT reference sequences. For a sequence to be retained, at least a six-nucleotide match to both a V gene segment and a J gene segment was required. Rearrangements were classified as productive when the CDR3 lacked stop codons and remained in frame with V and J, and all other rearrangements were classified as non-productive. CDR3 was defined according to IMGT convention as the region running from the second conserved V-encoded cysteine to the conserved J-encoded phenylalanine. Sequences without an unambiguous match to a single V gene segment were excluded from the earlier analysis of several hundred of the donors. In an earlier analysis of some 590 of the donors, a V segment was called functional when productive rearrangements were above 56.7%, and segregating when the standard deviation between donors exceeded 5%. A statistical classification framework was built to diagnose cytomegalovirus status from the catalog of TCR beta chain sequences. In a later analysis, TCR nucleotide sequences were compared against IMGT/GENE-DB human TR gene sequences so that V and J genes could be assigned. The TCRdist pipeline was used in a later analysis to assign CDR3 sequences and most-parsimonious VDJ recombination scenarios. In a later analysis, each TCR beta chain was defined by its CDR3 amino acid sequence together with its V-gene family, and reads lacking a unique V-gene family were excluded. In a later analysis, around 650 highly shared, low-generation-probability nucleotide sequences were removed to address suspected cross-contamination and a sequencing artifact. In a later analysis, a clonal expansion index for each public chain was calculated from normalized within-repertoire ranks of inferred template counts. A later analysis computed generation probabilities with a VDJ recombination model fitted to out-of-frame rearrangements, and checked the results against IGoR. A later analysis scored TCR-TCR, TCR-HLA and TCR-CMV co-occurrence with hypergeometric tests, applying a repertoire-size bias correction to TCR pairs. False discovery rates were estimated in a later analysis by permuting HLA or CMV assignments 20 times. A later analysis grouped co-occurring TCRs with DBSCAN, adding TCRdist sequence similarity when clustering within HLA-allele-positive subsets. Repertoires with fewer than 30,000 or more than 120,000 public chains, plus five repertoires with anomalous nucleotide sharing, were excluded from co-occurrence clustering. What TCRdb holds here is the immuneACCESS table cut down to in-frame rearrangements. Part of the clones is not present; checked against another copy, under half of the missing clones reflect an unresolved V gene, and the others are unexplained. Clone size and V and J calls were adopted from that table, with D and trimming inferred from the DNA. The sample data list around 100,000 clones, and 65% to 80% of these were observed just once. The top ten clones comprise around 3.8% of the sample.

Points the paper makes about the study in general: The classifier was reported to diagnose cytomegalovirus status with high specificity and sensitivity in both the original cohort and the validation cohort. A further reported finding was that TCR beta sequences accurately predicted the HLA-A and HLA-B alleles for most subjects in the first cohort. Because counts were too low, about 18 rarely observed V segments, including chromosome 9 orphons, were left out of the earlier analysis of approximately 500 of the donors. A group of highly shared sequence variants was considered likely to be a technical artifact of the sequencing pipeline. In an earlier analysis of about 600 of the donors, most TCR beta V segments appeared in productive rearrangements about 87% or about 30% of the time, broadly matching IMGT annotations. A later genetic analysis reported fewer N-insertions in productive TCRs among donors in an Asian-associated ancestry cluster than the roughly 640-donor mean. Assigning TCR associations to individual alleles was difficult when HLA alleles, especially DR and DQ, strongly co-occurred. A later analysis associated roughly 17,000 TCR beta sequences with specific HLA alleles at a false discovery rate of 0.05. A later analysis found that most CMV-associated TCR beta chains appeared HLA-restricted, with HLA associations seemingly driven largely by CMV exposure. Correlated functional status among segregating V segments might be attributable to linkage disequilibrium, but an unknown experimental factor could not be ruled out. A later genetic analysis associated a missense DCLRE1C variant with V-gene and J-gene trimming of TCR beta chains, and an independent cohort replicated the association. It was suggested by the authors that the approach could potentially be generalized to other disease states and immunological phenotypes. In a later analysis, HLA-associated TCR beta chains showed more clonal expansion and lower generation probabilities than non-associated chains that were equally common. HLA typing was unavailable for some donors at each locus, so association tests used only the typed subset. Several of the top co-occurrence clusters appeared to be linked to parvovirus B19, influenza, CMV and Epstein-Barr virus, according to a later analysis. The cohort was sequenced for TCR beta chains only, and without alpha or paired-chain data the features that could be detected were limited. Most TCR sequences were seen in very few donors, while some public TCRs were found in many individuals. Sequencing depth was assumed to be roughly uniform across donors in the presence/absence analyses, though that assumption may not hold. Because the 87-base-pair reads could not distinguish some IMGT-functional V segments, including TRBV6-2 and TRBV6-3, those segments were excluded. A total of 150 to 200 TCR beta chains were listed by the study as associated with cytomegalovirus. In a later analysis, the rate of TCR association differed among HLA loci, with DRB1 alleles having the most associated TCRs and HLA-C alleles having the fewest. A few of the identified cytomegalovirus-associated TCR beta chains were confirmed in vitro to be specific for cytomegalovirus antigens. For the cohort, immune exposure information was limited to CMV serostatus.

Regarding this clone: Its target antigen remains unknown. Base qualities are not recorded, but no much larger clone differs from it by a single base.

The receptor was isolated from a woman between 45 and 60 years old in good health and CMV-seropositive. Recombination connected TRBV5-1 to TRBJ1-1; 10 of the junction bases match TRBD1. The sample consisted of PBMCs. The CDR3 reads as follows: CASSHGQGDTEAFF. The DNA sequence is given as TGCGCCAGCAGCCACGGACAGGGGGACACTGAAGCTTTCTTT.